This T cell receptor (beta chain) was captured in a study of blood T cell repertoires in COVID-19. Study-level information: Samples representing acute and convalescent COVID-19 were sourced from the United States, Italy and Spain. Sources were T cells, B-cell-depleted T cells, or PBMCs; the material itself was cDNA or gDNA.

As handled by the study authors: The assay estimated nucleated cells by amplifying reference gene primers. Sequencing was performed with immunoSEQ multiplex PCR; in TCRdb, only in-frame clones are kept and a portion is missing. The V and J calls and clone size were taken over from that table, and D and trimming were inferred from the DNA. The sample records tens of thousands of clones, approximately 80% being singletons. The CDR3 sequence is 16 residues long. CDR1 is MNHEY, CDR2 SVGAGI, per germline. V shed 0 bases and J 5 bases; nucleotides not matched to a gene: 7. This receptor was identified in a man older than 75 with acute or convalescent COVID-19. The J gene is TRBJ2-3, the V gene TRBV6-5, with TRBD2 identical over 8 bases. Sequenced material: peripheral blood. The CDR3 DNA is TGTGCCAGCAGTTACTCGAGCGGGAGTGGTCTAGATACGCAGTATTTT. It specifies CASSYSSGSGLDTQYF.